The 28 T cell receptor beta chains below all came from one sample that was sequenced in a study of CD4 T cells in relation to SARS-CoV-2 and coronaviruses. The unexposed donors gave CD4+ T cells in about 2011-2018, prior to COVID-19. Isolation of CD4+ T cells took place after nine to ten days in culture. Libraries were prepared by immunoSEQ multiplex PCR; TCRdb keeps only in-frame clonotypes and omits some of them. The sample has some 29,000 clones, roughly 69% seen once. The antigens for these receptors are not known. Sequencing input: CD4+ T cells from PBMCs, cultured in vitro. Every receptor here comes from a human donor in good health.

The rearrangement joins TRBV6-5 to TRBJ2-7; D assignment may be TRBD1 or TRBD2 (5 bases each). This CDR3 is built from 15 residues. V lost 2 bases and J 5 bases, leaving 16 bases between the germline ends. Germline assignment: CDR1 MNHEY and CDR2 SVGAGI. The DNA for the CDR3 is TGTGCCAGCAGTTACGACGGGACGGGGTACAACGAGCAGTACTTC. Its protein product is CASSYDGTGYNEQYF.

The CDR3 reads CASSLDGTLSTDTQYF. Written as DNA, the CDR3 is TGCGCCAGCAGCTTGGACGGGACGCTTAGCACAGATACGCAGTATTTT. This sequence joins TRBV5-1 and TRBJ2-3, with D perhaps being TRBD1 or TRBD2 (5 bases each). The CDR3 totals 16 residues. Germline V gives CDR1 SGHRS, CDR2 YFSETQ. V lost 0 bases, J lost 0 bases, and 11 bases lay in between.

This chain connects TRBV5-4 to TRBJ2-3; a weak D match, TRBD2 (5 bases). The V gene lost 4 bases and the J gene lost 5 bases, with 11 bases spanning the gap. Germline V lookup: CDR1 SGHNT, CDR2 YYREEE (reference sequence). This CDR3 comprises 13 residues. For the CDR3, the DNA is TGTGCCAGCAGCCGGGGTGCAGGAGATACGCAGTATTTT. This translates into CASSRGAGDTQYF.

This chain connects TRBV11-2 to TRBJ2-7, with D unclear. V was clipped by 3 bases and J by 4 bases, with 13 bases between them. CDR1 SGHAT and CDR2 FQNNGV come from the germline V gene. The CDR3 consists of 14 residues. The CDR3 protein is CASSFNRASYEQYF. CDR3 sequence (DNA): TGTGCCAGCAGCTTCAATAGGGCCTCGTACGAGCAGTACTTC.

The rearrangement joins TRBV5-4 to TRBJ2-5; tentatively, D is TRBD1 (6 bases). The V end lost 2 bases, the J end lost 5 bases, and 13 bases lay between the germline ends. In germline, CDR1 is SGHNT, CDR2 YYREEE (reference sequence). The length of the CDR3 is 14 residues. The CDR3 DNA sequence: TGTGCCAGCAGCTTAACAGGGATAGGGGAGACCCAGTACTTC. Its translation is CASSLTGIGETQYF.

CDR3 amino acids: CASSQENRGPRETQYF. Here the CDR3 DNA reads TGCGCCAGCAGCCAAGAGAACAGGGGTCCGAGGGAGACCCAGTACTTC. V gene TRBV4-1 combines with J gene TRBJ2-5; 7 bases line up with TRBD1. Trimming took 0 bases from V and 5 from J; bases not matched to a gene: 9. This CDR3 region has 16 residues. Germline V gene data show CDR1 as MGHRA and CDR2 as YSYEKL.

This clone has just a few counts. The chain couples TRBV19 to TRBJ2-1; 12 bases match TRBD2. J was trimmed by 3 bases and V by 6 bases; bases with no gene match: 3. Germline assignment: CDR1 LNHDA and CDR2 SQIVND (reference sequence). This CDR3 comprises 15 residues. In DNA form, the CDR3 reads TGTGCCAGTAGGCGGACTAGCGGGGACTACAATGAGCAGTTCTTC. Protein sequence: CASRRTSGDYNEQFF. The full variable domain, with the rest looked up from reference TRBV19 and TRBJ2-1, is DGGITQSPKYLFRKEGQNVTLSCEQNLNHDAMYWYRQDPGQGLRLIYYSQIVNDFQKGDIAEGYSVSREKKESFPLTVTSAQKNPTAFYLCASRRTSGDYNEQFFGPGTRLTVL.

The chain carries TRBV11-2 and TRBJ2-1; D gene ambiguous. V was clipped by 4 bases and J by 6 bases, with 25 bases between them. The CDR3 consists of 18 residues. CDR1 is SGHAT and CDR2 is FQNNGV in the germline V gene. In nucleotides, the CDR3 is TGTGCCAGCAGCTCCCCTACCGACTGGTCCCTATCTGTCAATGAGCAGTTCTTC. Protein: CASSSPTDWSLSVNEQFF.

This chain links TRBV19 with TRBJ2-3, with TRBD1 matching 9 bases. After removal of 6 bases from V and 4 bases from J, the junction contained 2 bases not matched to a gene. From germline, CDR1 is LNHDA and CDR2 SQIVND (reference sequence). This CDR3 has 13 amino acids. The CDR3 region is CASSGQGPDTQYF. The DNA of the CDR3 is TGTGCCAGTAGCGGACAGGGGCCAGATACGCAGTATTTT.

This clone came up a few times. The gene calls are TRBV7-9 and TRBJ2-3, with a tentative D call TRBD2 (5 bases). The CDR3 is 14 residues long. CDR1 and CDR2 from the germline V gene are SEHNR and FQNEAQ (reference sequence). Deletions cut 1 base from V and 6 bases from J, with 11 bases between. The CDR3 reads CASSLVTSVDTQYF. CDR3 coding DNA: TGTGCCAGCAGCTTAGTAACTAGTGTCGATACGCAGTATTTT.

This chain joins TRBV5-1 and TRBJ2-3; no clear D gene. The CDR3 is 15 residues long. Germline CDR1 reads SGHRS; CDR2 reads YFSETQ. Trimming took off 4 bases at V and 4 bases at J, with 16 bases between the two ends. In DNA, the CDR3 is TGCGCCAGCAGCCTCTGGCGGCCAGGCGCAGATACGCAGTATTTT. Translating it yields CASSLWRPGADTQYF.

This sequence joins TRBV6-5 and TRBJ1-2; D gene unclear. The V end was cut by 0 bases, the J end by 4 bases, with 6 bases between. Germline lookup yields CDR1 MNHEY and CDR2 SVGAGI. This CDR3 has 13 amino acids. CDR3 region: CASSYSGLYGYTF. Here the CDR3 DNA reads TGTGCCAGCAGTTACTCTGGCCTCTATGGCTACACCTTC.

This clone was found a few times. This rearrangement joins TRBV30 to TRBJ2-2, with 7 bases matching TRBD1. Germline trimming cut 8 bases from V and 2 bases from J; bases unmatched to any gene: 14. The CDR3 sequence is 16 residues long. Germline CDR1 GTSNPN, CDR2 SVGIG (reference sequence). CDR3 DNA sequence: TGTGCCCGGATGAGAGGGGGCGCGCTAAACACCGGGGAGCTGTTTTTT. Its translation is CARMRGGALNTGELFF.

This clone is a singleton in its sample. The CDR3 DNA sequence: TGTGCCAGCAGTCCGTCATCGGGTCAGCCCCAGCATTTT. It is translated as CASSPSSGQPQHF. The chain is built from TRBV12-3 or TRBV12-4 and TRBJ1-5; D is unclear. The germline V and J ends were trimmed by 5 bases and 6 bases, with 11 bases remaining between them. CDR3 size: 13 residues.

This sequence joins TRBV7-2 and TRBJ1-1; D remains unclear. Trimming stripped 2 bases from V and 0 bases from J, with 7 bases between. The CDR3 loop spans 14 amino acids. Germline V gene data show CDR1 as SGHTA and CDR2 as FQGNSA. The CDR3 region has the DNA TGTGCCAGCAGCTTAACAGCTTTGAACACTGAAGCTTTCTTT. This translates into CASSLTALNTEAFF.

CDR3 sequence: CASSTVGRREQYF. CDR3 DNA sequence: TGTGCCAGCAGCACAGTAGGGCGTCGCGAGCAGTACTTC. This chain uses TRBV7-9 with TRBJ2-7; D remains ambiguous. The V gene's germline CDR1 is SEHNR and CDR2 FQNEAQ (reference sequence). The CDR3 extends over 13 amino acids. Trimming left V 5 bases short and J 6 bases short, with 14 bases between. Variable domain in full (rest from reference TRBV7-9 and TRBJ2-7): DTGVSQNPRHKITKRGQNVTFRCDPISEHNRLYWYRQTLGQGPEFLTYFQNEAQLEKSRLLSDRFSAERPKGSFSTLEIQRTEQGDSAMYLCASSTVGRREQYFGPGTRLTVT.

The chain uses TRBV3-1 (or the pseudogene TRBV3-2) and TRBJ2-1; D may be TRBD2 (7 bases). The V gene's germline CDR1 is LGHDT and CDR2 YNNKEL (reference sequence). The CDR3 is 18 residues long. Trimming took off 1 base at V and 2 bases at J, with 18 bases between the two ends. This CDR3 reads CASSQVLEAGAAYNEQFF. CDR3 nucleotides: TGTGCCAGCAGCCAAGTTTTGGAGGCGGGGGCAGCCTACAATGAGCAGTTCTTC.

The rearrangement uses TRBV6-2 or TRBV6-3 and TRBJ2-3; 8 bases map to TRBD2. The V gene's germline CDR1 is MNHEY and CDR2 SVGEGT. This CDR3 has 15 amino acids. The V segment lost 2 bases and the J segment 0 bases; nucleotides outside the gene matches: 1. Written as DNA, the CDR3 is TGTGCCAGCAGTTACGAGCGGGGGAGCACAGATACGCAGTATTTT. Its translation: CASSYERGSTDTQYF.

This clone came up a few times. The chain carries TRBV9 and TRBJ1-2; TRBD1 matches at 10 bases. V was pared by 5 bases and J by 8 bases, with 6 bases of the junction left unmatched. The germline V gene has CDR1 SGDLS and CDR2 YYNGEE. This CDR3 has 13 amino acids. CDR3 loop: CASRTGGPGGYTF. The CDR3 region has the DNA TGTGCCAGCAGGACAGGGGGCCCGGGCGGCTACACCTTC. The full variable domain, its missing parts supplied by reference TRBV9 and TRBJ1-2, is DSGVTQTPKHLITATGQRVTLRCSPRSGDLSVYWYQQSLDQGLQFLIQYYNGEERAKGNILERFSAQQFPDLHSELNLSSLELGDSALYFCASRTGGPGGYTFGSGTRLTVV.

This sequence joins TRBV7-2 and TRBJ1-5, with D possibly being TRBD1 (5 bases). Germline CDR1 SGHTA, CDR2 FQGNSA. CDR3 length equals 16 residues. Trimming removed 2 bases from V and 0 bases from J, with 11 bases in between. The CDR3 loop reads CASSLRGGSSNQPQHF. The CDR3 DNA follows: TGTGCCAGCAGCTTACGGGGGGGGAGTAGCAATCAGCCCCAGCATTTT.

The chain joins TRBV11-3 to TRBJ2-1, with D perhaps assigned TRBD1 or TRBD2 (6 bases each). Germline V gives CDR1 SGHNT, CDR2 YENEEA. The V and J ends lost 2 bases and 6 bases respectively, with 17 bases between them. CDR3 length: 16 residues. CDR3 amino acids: CASSLSSSGGGNEQFF. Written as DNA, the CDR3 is TGTGCCAGCAGCTTATCCTCAAGTGGAGGGGGCAATGAGCAGTTCTTC.

The CDR3 loop reads CASSPSPRELFF. CDR3 bases: TGTGCCAGCAGCCCTTCACCAAGGGAGCTGTTTTTT. The rearrangement uses TRBV7-8 and TRBJ2-2; D gene ambiguous. Germline V gives CDR1 SGHVS, CDR2 FQNEAQ. V was pared by 5 bases and J by 9 bases, with 10 bases between. CDR3 size: 12 residues.

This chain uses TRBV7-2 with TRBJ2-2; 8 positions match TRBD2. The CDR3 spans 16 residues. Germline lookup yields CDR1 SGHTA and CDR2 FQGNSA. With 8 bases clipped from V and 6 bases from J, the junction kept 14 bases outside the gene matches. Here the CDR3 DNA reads TGTGCCAGCCTTTTAGCGGGGTCGACGGGGCCCGGGGAGCTGTTTTTT. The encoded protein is CASLLAGSTGPGELFF.

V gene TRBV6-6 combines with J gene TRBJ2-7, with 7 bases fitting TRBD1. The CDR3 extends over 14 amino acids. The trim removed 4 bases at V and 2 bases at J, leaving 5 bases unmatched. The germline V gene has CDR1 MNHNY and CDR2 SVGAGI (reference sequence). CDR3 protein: CASSFARGTYEQYF. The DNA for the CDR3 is TGTGCCAGCAGTTTTGCCAGGGGGACCTACGAGCAGTACTTC.

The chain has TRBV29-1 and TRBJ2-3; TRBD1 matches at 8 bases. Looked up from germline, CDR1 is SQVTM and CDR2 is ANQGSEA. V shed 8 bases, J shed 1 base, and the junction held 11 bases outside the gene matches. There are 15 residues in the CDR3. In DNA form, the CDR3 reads TGCAGCATCAACTCCCAGGGGGCGGGCACAGATACGCAGTATTTT. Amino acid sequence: CSINSQGAGTDTQYF.

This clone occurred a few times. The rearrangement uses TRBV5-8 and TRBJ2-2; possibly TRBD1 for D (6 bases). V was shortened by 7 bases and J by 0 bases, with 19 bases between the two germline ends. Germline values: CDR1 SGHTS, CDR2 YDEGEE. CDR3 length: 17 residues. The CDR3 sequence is CASAPLWDTANTGELFF. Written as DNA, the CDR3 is TGTGCCAGCGCCCCTCTGTGGGACACTGCGAACACCGGGGAGCTGTTTTTT.

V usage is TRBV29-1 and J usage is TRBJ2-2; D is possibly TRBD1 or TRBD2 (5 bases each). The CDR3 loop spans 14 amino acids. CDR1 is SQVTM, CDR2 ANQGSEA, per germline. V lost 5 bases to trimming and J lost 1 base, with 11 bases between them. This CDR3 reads CSVLAGRNTGELFF. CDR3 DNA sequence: TGCAGCGTTCTGGCAGGGAGGAACACCGGGGAGCTGTTTTTT.

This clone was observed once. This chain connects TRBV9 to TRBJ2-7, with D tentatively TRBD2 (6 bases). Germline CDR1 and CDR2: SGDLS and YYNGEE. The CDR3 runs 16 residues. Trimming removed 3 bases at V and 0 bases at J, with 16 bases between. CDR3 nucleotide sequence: TGTGCCAGCAGCGAAGGATTTAGCGGTAACTCCTACGAGCAGTACTTC. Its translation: CASSEGFSGNSYEQYF.